This TCR beta chain stems from a study of breast tumors, draining lymph nodes, adjacent tissues (dated by TCRdb to 2015 to 2016). The study in broad terms: TCR beta repertoires were compared across tumor, adjacent nontumor tissue and axillary lymph nodes obtained from breast cancer patients. The study aimed to assess the relationships and possible T-cell exchange between tumor, surrounding tissue and draining lymph node repertoires in human breast cancer.

Study-level results and caveats: In luminal-like breast cancer, tumor and nontumor tissue repertoires resembled each other significantly more than in basal-like breast cancer. Tumor T-cell repertoires showed less diversity than lymph node repertoires and more diversity than nontumor tissue repertoires, and tumor T-cell repertoires showed preferential V and J gene usage. The data were considered consistent with most tumor T cells being derived from the lymph node and subsequently expanding within tumor tissue. The conclusion that tumor T cells originate in lymph nodes was presented as consistent with a hypothesis rather than as directly demonstrated.

Lymph node samples came from the axillary draining lymph nodes of breast cancer patients. Per the germline V gene (reference sequence), DFQATT is the CDR1 and SNEGSKA is the CDR2. V is cut by 0 bases and J by 4 bases, and the space between the germline ends is 13 bases. The CDR3, cysteine through phenylalanine, is 16 amino acids long. Left in the record is the CDR3 DNA by itself, 48 bases read in frame from the first base. The sequencer was an Illumina HiSeq 2000. Multiplex PCR amplification was used to build the TCR beta chain libraries. High-throughput sequencing was used to analyze the amplified TCR beta chain products. TCRdb itself trimmed the public reads at Q25 with fastp, ran MiXCR and retained productive beta chains. Merged by CDR3 protein, the rows form single entries marked with the most common genes and DNA. This sample is represented by roughly 130,000 distinct CDR3 sequences; about 20% of them were singletons. Clones ranked in the top ten supply under 4.5% of the sample.

The table lists this clonotype with many counts. Its antigen remains unidentified. Base quality data are lacking; no much larger clone is found one base away. The specimen was axillary lymph node tissue. This sequence was found in a female donor with breast cancer. Some clones in this sample may be carry-over from other donors' samples. The rearranged segments are TRBV20-1 and TRBJ1-6; the D segment could be TRBD1, given 6 matching bases. The nucleotide sequence reads as follows: TGCAGTGCTAGAGATCCCCAGGGGTTGTATAATTCACCCCTCCACTTT. Its protein product is CSARDPQGLYNSPLHF.